Here is one T cell receptor (beta chain) with its context. Its specificity is not known. An end of the junction differs from the germline gene, which may be a read error. The PCR was carried out with 60 Vbeta primers and 13 Jbeta primers. This table comes from immunoSEQ multiplex PCR, and its TCRdb copy is limited to in-frame clones, with some not included. The sample lists approximately 130,000 clones, approximately 89% seen once, with about 6.7% in the top ten. The sample is drawn from a study of cytomegalovirus exposure and HLA in healthy donors. Study-wide findings and caveats: DRB1 showed the most TCR associations and HLA-C the fewest in a later analysis, as rates varied by HLA locus. Associated with HLA alleles at 0.05 false discovery rate in a later analysis were around 17,000 TCR beta sequences. Per a prior analysis, the majority of TCR beta V segments were productive roughly 87% or roughly 30% of the time.

Germline CDR1 reads SSHAT; CDR2 reads FNYEAQ (reference sequence). The CDR3 loop spans 14 amino acids. V gene TRBV7-7 combines with J gene TRBJ2-1; 8 bases fit TRBD2. This TCR was sampled from a woman in her thirties in good health and CMV-seropositive. Specimen: PBMCs. In nucleotides, the CDR3 is TGTGCTAGCAGCTTAACGGGACTAGGCAATGAGCAGTTCTTC. This translates into CASSLTGLGNEQFF.